This T cell receptor beta chain was obtained from a study of blood T cell repertoires in COVID-19. Across the study: Acute-phase and convalescent COVID-19 samples originated in the United States, Italy and Spain. PBMCs, B-cell-depleted T cells, or T cells provided the cDNA or gDNA that made up the material.

The V end lost 5 bases, the J end lost 5 bases, and 19 bases lay between the germline ends. This CDR3 contains 15 residues. Germline CDR1 reads SGHTA; CDR2 reads FQGNSA. Authors' analysis steps: Reference gene primer amplification gave nucleated cell count estimates. Generated by immunoSEQ multiplex PCR, the TCRdb table keeps only in-frame clones and is missing some. V and J calls and clone size are copied from that table; D and trimming were computed from the DNA. The sample comprises 280,000 or so clones, approximately 83% of which are singletons, and about 1.9% rests with the top ten. The sequence was collected from a woman aged 25 to 39 who had recovered from COVID-19. The sample consisted of peripheral blood. This rearrangement joins TRBV7-2 to TRBJ2-7; the D gene is possibly TRBD2 (6 bases). The CDR3 nucleotides are TGTGCCAGCAGCCCGGGTGCGGGATCGAAGAACGAGCAGTACTTC. Translation: CASSPGAGSKNEQYF.